This passage covers 18 T cell receptor beta chains from one sample sequenced in a study of cytomegalovirus exposure and HLA in healthy donors. Vbeta (60) and Jbeta (13) primers were used in the PCR. Method: immunoSEQ multiplex PCR; TCRdb's copy keeps in-frame clones and lacks some. This sample has some 130,000 clones, with more than 65% found just once. Sequencing was done on a sample of PBMCs. The receptors shown here come from a woman aged 55-70 years in good health and CMV-seropositive.

The rearrangement uses TRBV5-1 and TRBJ2-3, with D possibly matching TRBD2 (6 bases). With 6 bases removed from V and 0 bases from J, the gap between germline ends came to 11 bases. From germline, CDR1 is SGHRS and CDR2 YFSETQ. The CDR3 is made up of 14 amino acids. In DNA form, the CDR3 reads TGCGCCAGCACGGGCGGGGAGAGCACAGATACGCAGTATTTT. Its protein product is CASTGGESTDTQYF.

This clone was seen a handful of times. At one end, the junction sequence differs from germline, possibly due to a read error. The V gene is TRBV7-9, the J gene TRBJ1-5; the match to TRBD1 covers 8 bases. This CDR3 spans 16 amino acids. Germline V CDR1 and CDR2: SEHNR, FQNEAQ (reference sequence). The CDR3 here is CSSSPRGDRQNQPQHF. CDR3 sequence (DNA): TGTTCCAGCAGCCCACGGGGGGACAGGCAAAATCAGCCCCAGCATTTT. The whole variable domain, remainder taken from reference TRBV7-9 and TRBJ1-5, is DTGVSQNPRHKITKRGQNVTFRCDPISEHNRLYWYRQTLGQGPEFLTYFQNEAQLEKSRLLSDRFSAERPKGSFSTLEIQRTEQGDSAMYLCSSSPRGDRQNQPQHFGDGTRLSIL.

This sequence joins TRBV12-5 and TRBJ1-4; D is uncertain. The CDR3 has 14 amino acids. The germline gives CDR1 LGHNT, CDR2 FRNRAP. Trimming stripped 4 bases from V and 5 bases from J, with 11 bases between. The CDR3 region has the DNA TGTGCTAGTGGTTCCCTTGCGGTAAATGAAAAACTGTTTTTT. Protein product: CASGSLAVNEKLFF.

This clone turned up a few times. This rearrangement joins TRBV6-1 to TRBJ1-1, with a possible D match to TRBD1 (6 bases). Trimming shortened V by 6 bases and J by 2 bases, and 10 bases separated the two germline ends. Germline CDR1 reads MNHNS; CDR2 reads SASEGT. The CDR3 has 13 residues. The CDR3 DNA is TGTGCCAGCAGACAGGGTAGTAACACTGAAGCTTTCTTT. Amino acids: CASRQGSNTEAFF.

The rearrangement joins TRBV18 to TRBJ2-5; TRBD1 aligns across 7 bases. V trimming: 4 bases; J trimming: 4 bases; junction bases outside the gene matches: 6. The CDR3 consists of 14 residues. Germline loops: CDR1 KGHSH, CDR2 LQKENI. As DNA, the CDR3 is TGTGCCAGCTCACTCGGGACAGAAAGAGAGACCCAGTACTTC. As protein: CASSLGTERETQYF.

About this clone: The same CDR3 is also encoded by other DNA sequences in this sample. The CDR3 nucleotides read TGTGCCAGCAGCGTAGGACAGGGAGCCTACAATGAGCAGTTCTTC. Its protein product is CASSVGQGAYNEQFF. This chain connects TRBV9 to TRBJ2-1; 7 bases map to TRBD1. Germline CDR1 is SGDLS and CDR2 is YYNGEE. The CDR3 has 15 residues. V was clipped by 0 bases and J by 2 bases; unmatched bases: 2.

V usage is TRBV7-9 and J usage is TRBJ1-1, with 7 bases aligning to TRBD1. V shed 0 bases and J 0 bases; nucleotides not matched to a gene: 1. The CDR3 is made up of 15 amino acids. The germline V gene encodes CDR1 SEHNR and CDR2 FQNEAQ (reference sequence). This chain's CDR3 is CASSLATGVNTEAFF. In DNA form, the CDR3 reads TGTGCCAGCAGCTTAGCTACAGGGGTGAACACTGAAGCTTTCTTT. The entire variable domain, with the rest obtained from reference TRBV7-9 and TRBJ1-1, is as follows: DTGVSQNPRHKITKRGQNVTFRCDPISEHNRLYWYRQTLGQGPEFLTYFQNEAQLEKSRLLSDRFSAERPKGSFSTLEIQRTEQGDSAMYLCASSLATGVNTEAFFGQGTRLTVV.

In this sample, this clone turned up a few times. The genes are TRBV7-9 and TRBJ2-3; TRBD2 matches 8 bases. The V gene end was trimmed by 1 base and the J gene end by 1 base; junction bases not matched to a gene: 4. Germline V gene lookup returns CDR1 SEHNR and CDR2 FQNEAQ (reference sequence). This CDR3 has 16 residues. CDR3 region: CASSLDLAGRTDTQYF. The CDR3 region has the DNA TGTGCCAGCAGCTTAGATCTAGCGGGCCGCACAGATACGCAGTATTTT.

The chain combines TRBV11-2 with TRBJ1-4, with 7 bases lining up with TRBD1. Germline assignment: CDR1 SGHAT and CDR2 FQNNGV. The V and J ends lost 5 bases and 7 bases, in that order; junction bases with no gene match: 7. This CDR3 is 14 amino acids long. CDR3 loop: CASSPDRFREKLFF. Written as DNA, the CDR3 is TGTGCCAGCAGCCCGGACAGGTTCCGTGAAAAACTGTTTTTT.

Worth noting for this clone: At one boundary the junction diverges from the germline segment, which might be a read error. The chain has TRBV7-7 and TRBJ2-5; TRBD1 matches 9 bases. Germline assignment: CDR1 SSHAT and CDR2 FNYEAQ (reference sequence). This CDR3 is built from 14 residues. CDR3 in DNA: TGTGCTAGCACGGGACAGGGAGTGGGAGAGACCCAGTACTTC. This codes for CASTGQGVGETQYF.

The chain uses TRBV6-4 and TRBJ1-6; tentatively, D is TRBD1 (5 bases). This CDR3 has 15 amino acids. Looked up from germline, CDR1 is MRHNA and CDR2 is SNTAGT. The germline V and J ends were trimmed by 5 bases and 4 bases, with 12 bases remaining between them. This CDR3 reads CASSLDSQYNSPLHF. In nucleotides, the CDR3 is TGTGCCAGCAGTTTAGACAGTCAGTATAATTCACCCCTCCACTTT.

This chain uses TRBV5-8 with TRBJ1-2; D is unclear. V gave up 4 bases and J gave up 6 bases, with 10 bases separating them. Germline V gene lookup returns CDR1 SGHTS and CDR2 YDEGEE. This CDR3 spans 12 amino acids. CDR3 coding DNA: TGTGCCAGCAGCACCGGGGTTAATGGCTACACCTTC. It is translated as CASSTGVNGYTF.

The CDR3 nucleotides are TGTGCCAGCAGCTTGGCCACCGATGAGAACTATGGCTACACCTTC. Residues: CASSLATDENYGYTF. This chain links TRBV5-4 with TRBJ1-2; D uncertain. This CDR3 region has 15 residues. The germline V and J ends were trimmed by 0 bases and 2 bases, with 11 bases remaining between them. Germline loops: CDR1 SGHNT, CDR2 YYREEE (reference sequence).

The J gene is TRBJ2-6, the V gene TRBV4-2; D not certain. Germline CDR1 LGHNA, CDR2 YNFKEQ. V shed 5 bases and J shed 0 bases, with 8 bases lying between them. The CDR3 spans 15 residues. DNA for the CDR3: TGTGCCAGCAGCAAGACTGACTCTGGGGCCAACGTCCTGACTTTC. It is translated as CASSKTDSGANVLTF.

This clone was counted a single time. V gene TRBV9 combines with J gene TRBJ2-6; the D is unclear. Trimming removed 2 bases at V and 3 bases at J, with 3 bases between. The germline CDR1 and CDR2 sequences are SGDLS and YYNGEE. The CDR3 has 13 amino acids. DNA for the CDR3: TGTGCCAGCAGCGTGTATGGGGCCAACGTCCTGACTTTC. Its protein product is CASSVYGANVLTF. Filled out from reference TRBV9 and TRBJ2-6, the complete variable domain reads DSGVTQTPKHLITATGQRVTLRCSPRSGDLSVYWYQQSLDQGLQFLIQYYNGEERAKGNILERFSAQQFPDLHSELNLSSLELGDSALYFCASSVYGANVLTFGAGSRLTVL.

The V call is TRBV7-9, the J call TRBJ1-1, with TRBD1 as a possible D gene (5 bases). Trimming took off 8 bases at V and 1 base at J, with 11 bases between the two ends. CDR3 length: 13 residues. Germline-derived CDR1 and CDR2 are SEHNR and FQNEAQ (reference sequence). The CDR3 DNA reads TGTGCCAGCGGAATTACAGGGAACACTGAAGCTTTCTTT. It specifies CASGITGNTEAFF.

This clone was observed once. The chain links TRBV5-1 to TRBJ1-2; TRBD1 aligns across 10 bases. CDR1 and CDR2 (germline): SGHRS, YFSETQ. V was pared by 2 bases and J by 6 bases, with 1 base of the junction left unmatched. The CDR3 extends over 13 amino acids. The CDR3 loop is CASSLGTGDGYTF. For the CDR3, the DNA is TGCGCCAGCAGCTTAGGGACAGGGGATGGCTACACCTTC.

V gene TRBV10-2 combines with J gene TRBJ1-3, with D tentatively TRBD1 (5 bases). V lost 3 bases and J lost 0, with 9 bases in between. Germline CDR1 reads WSHSY; CDR2 reads SAAADI. This CDR3 is 15 amino acids long. In DNA form, the CDR3 reads TGCGCCAGCAGTGAACAGGCTTCCTCTGGAAACACCATATATTTT. Protein sequence: CASSEQASSGNTIYF.